A selection of T cell receptor beta chains follows, all from one sample in a study of cytomegalovirus exposure and HLA in healthy donors. Clones were read by immunoSEQ multiplex PCR, and TCRdb kept only the in-frame ones, dropping some. The sample lists 100,000 or so clones, around 74% occurring once. Sample: PBMCs. The receptor set was obtained from a man in his forties in good health and CMV-seronegative. The CDR3 runs from the conserved cysteine through the conserved F or W. Each record gives: J gene, V gene, CDR3 protein.

j_call: TRBJ1-1
v_call: TRBV19
cdr3_aa: CASSMVGPGRWTEAFF

j_call: TRBJ1-6
v_call: TRBV2
cdr3_aa: CASKVGDSYNSPLHF

j_call: TRBJ2-7
v_call: TRBV20-1
cdr3_aa: CFRDRVYEQYF

j_call: TRBJ1-5
v_call: TRBV19
cdr3_aa: CASSIWTGGNQPQHF

j_call: TRBJ1-4
v_call: TRBV5-5
cdr3_aa: CASSFPTGEEKLFF

j_call: TRBJ2-5
v_call: TRBV18
cdr3_aa: CASSPGSGRVETQYF

j_call: TRBJ2-1
v_call: TRBV4-3
cdr3_aa: CASSQGGLAGDYNEQFF

j_call: TRBJ2-2
v_call: TRBV5-4
cdr3_aa: CASSRWDRVNTGELFF

j_call: TRBJ1-5
v_call: TRBV27
cdr3_aa: CASSLFGFGNQPQHF

j_call: TRBJ1-2
v_call: TRBV5-1
cdr3_aa: CASKRASNYGYTF

j_call: TRBJ1-3
v_call: TRBV28
cdr3_aa: CASRRGGNTIYF

j_call: TRBJ1-5
v_call: TRBV27
cdr3_aa: CASSLQVNQPQHF

j_call: TRBJ2-1
v_call: TRBV27
cdr3_aa: CASSPGTGGNEQFF

j_call: TRBJ1-1
v_call: TRBV6-4
cdr3_aa: CASRPDRGLNTEAFF

j_call: TRBJ1-2
v_call: TRBV7-2
cdr3_aa: CASSRTWTGDYGYTF

j_call: TRBJ2-1
v_call: TRBV19
cdr3_aa: CASSSFSGRAYNEQFF

j_call: TRBJ1-5
v_call: TRBV6-5
cdr3_aa: CASSYLTGNNQPQHF

j_call: TRBJ2-2
v_call: TRBV5-1
cdr3_aa: CASSNAAANTGELFF

j_call: TRBJ2-1
v_call: TRBV5-6
cdr3_aa: CASSWGLAYNEQFF

j_call: TRBJ2-7
v_call: TRBV11-3
cdr3_aa: CASSFWRGPSYEQYF

j_call: TRBJ2-1
v_call: TRBV25-1
cdr3_aa: CASSEWAGGYEQFF

j_call: TRBJ2-7
v_call: TRBV27
cdr3_aa: CASSLVGTGPTEQYF

j_call: TRBJ2-7
v_call: TRBV18
cdr3_aa: CASSPRTAGGPGEQYF

j_call: TRBJ2-6
v_call: TRBV27
cdr3_aa: CASTPGGANVLTF

j_call: TRBJ2-1
v_call: TRBV6-5
cdr3_aa: CASSSPRQGAYNEQFF

j_call: TRBJ2-1
v_call: TRBV5-1
cdr3_aa: CASSPASGPYNEQFF

j_call: TRBJ2-7
v_call: TRBV29-1
cdr3_aa: CSLTSGRPSHEQYF

j_call: TRBJ2-1
v_call: TRBV7-9
cdr3_aa: CASRAIAANEQFF

j_call: TRBJ1-1
v_call: TRBV5-1
cdr3_aa: CASSHGSAPSGTEAFF

j_call: TRBJ2-5
v_call: TRBV19
cdr3_aa: CASSILETQYF

j_call: TRBJ1-2
v_call: TRBV30
cdr3_aa: CAWGQGFWYGYTF

j_call: TRBJ2-7
v_call: TRBV19
cdr3_aa: CASSISSGEFYEQYF

j_call: TRBJ2-4
v_call: TRBV4-3
cdr3_aa: CASSQDRVGSKNIQYF

j_call: TRBJ2-3
v_call: TRBV4-1
cdr3_aa: CASSPSRSGTDTQYF

j_call: TRBJ1-4
v_call: TRBV29-1
cdr3_aa: CSVAGRGNEKLFF

j_call: TRBJ1-2
v_call: TRBV27
cdr3_aa: CASRALRDSQGGYTF

j_call: TRBJ2-7
v_call: TRBV15
cdr3_aa: CATSRDLQTYEQYF

j_call: TRBJ1-2
v_call: TRBV19
cdr3_aa: CASKGQVGGYTF